Listed below are T cell receptor beta chains from one sample, sequenced in a study of T cell changes during pregnancy in multiple sclerosis. Produced via immunoSEQ multiplex PCR; TCRdb's table is partial and in-frame only. The sample lists about 65,000 clones; 85% to 95% were seen once. The sequenced sample was CD8+ T cells from peripheral blood mononuclear cells, obtained in the third trimester of pregnancy. These receptors came from a female donor in good health, enrolled as a control in a pregnancy study. CDR3s include the opening cysteine and the closing phenylalanine or tryptophan. Each record gives: J gene, V gene, clone size, CDR3 length, D gene, CDR3 protein, CDR3 DNA. D genes are given only for firm matches. Size is stated for part of the rows, as once, few or many counts, or as a class when the clone is expanded.

TRBJ2-3	TRBV7-9	.	17	TRBD2	CASSLRLAGPNTDTQYF	TGTGCCAGCAGCTTACGTCTAGCGGGACCAAACACAGATACGCAGTATTTT
TRBJ2-7	TRBV7-9	.	17	.	CASSAPQGLLSSYEQYF	TGTGCCAGCAGCGCCCCACAGGGTTTATTGTCCTCCTACGAGCAGTACTTC
TRBJ2-3	TRBV13	.	11	.	CASSLRDTQYF	TGTGCCAGCAGTCTACGGGATACGCAGTATTTT
TRBJ2-5	TRBV5-1	.	15	.	CASSLSEDRVRTQYF	TGCGCCAGCAGCTTGTCCGAAGACCGGGTAAGGACCCAGTACTTC
TRBJ2-7	TRBV23-1	.	12	.	CAIRSETYEQYF	TGCGCCATCCGGAGTGAAACCTACGAGCAGTACTTC
TRBJ1-5	TRBV7-9	once	14	TRBD1	CASSLGQTWGPQHF	TGTGCCAGCAGCTTGGGACAGACCTGGGGGCCCCAGCATTTT
TRBJ1-2	TRBV7-8	.	17	.	CASSPNTYNRAEEGYTF	TGTGCCAGCAGCCCAAACACCTACAACAGGGCCGAAGAGGGCTACACCTTC
TRBJ2-1	TRBV25-1	.	13	.	CASSVTGEDEQFF	TGTGCCAGCAGCGTAACGGGGGAGGATGAGCAGTTCTTC
TRBJ2-1	TRBV30	.	16	.	CAWSLYGGSSYNEQFF	TGTGCCTGGAGTCTTTACGGGGGAAGCTCCTACAATGAGCAGTTCTTC
TRBJ2-7	TRBV27	.	14	TRBD1	CASSLAGQDYEQYF	TGTGCCAGCAGTTTAGCCGGACAGGATTACGAGCAGTACTTC
TRBJ2-2	TRBV27	once	12	.	CASINPTGELFF	TGTGCCAGCATTAATCCCACCGGGGAGCTGTTTTTT
TRBJ1-1	TRBV10-3	once	15	.	CAISDPDRGGTEAFF	TGTGCCATCAGTGACCCTGACCGGGGGGGGACTGAAGCTTTCTTT
TRBJ2-3	TRBV15	once	17	TRBD2	CATSRDRLAGVTDTQYF	TGTGCCACCAGCAGAGATAGGCTAGCGGGGGTTACAGATACGCAGTATTTT
TRBJ1-5	TRBV15	.	16	TRBD1	CATSPSTGKENQPQHF	TGTGCCACCAGCCCCTCGACAGGGAAAGAAAATCAGCCCCAGCATTTT
TRBJ2-3	TRBV5-6	.	13	.	CASSLAYTDTQYF	TGTGCCAGCAGCTTGGCCTACACAGATACGCAGTATTTT
TRBJ2-7	TRBV6-6	.	15	TRBD2	CASTLTQAGGPEQYF	TGTGCCAGTACCCTTACCCAAGCGGGGGGGCCCGAGCAGTACTTC
TRBJ2-7	TRBV6-6	.	16	.	CASSYPAGRDFYEQYF	TGTGCCAGCAGTTATCCGGCCGGCAGGGACTTCTACGAGCAGTACTTC